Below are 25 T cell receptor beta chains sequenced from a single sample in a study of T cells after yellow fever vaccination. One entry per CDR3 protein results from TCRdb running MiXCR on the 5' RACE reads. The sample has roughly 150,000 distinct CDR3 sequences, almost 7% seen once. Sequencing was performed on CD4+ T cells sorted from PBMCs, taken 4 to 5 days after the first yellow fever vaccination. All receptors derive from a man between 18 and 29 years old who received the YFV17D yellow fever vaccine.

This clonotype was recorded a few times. The CDR3: CATEPGTGGDRGYGYTF. CDR3 nucleotide sequence: TGTGCCACAGAGCCCGGGACAGGGGGCGACAGGGGCTATGGCTACACCTTC. The chain has TRBV10-3 and TRBJ1-2, with 12 bases identical to TRBD1. The junction had 16 bases not matched to a gene; V was cut back by 10 bases and J by 4 bases. CDR1 is ENHRY, CDR2 SYGVKD, per germline. The CDR3 is 17 residues long.

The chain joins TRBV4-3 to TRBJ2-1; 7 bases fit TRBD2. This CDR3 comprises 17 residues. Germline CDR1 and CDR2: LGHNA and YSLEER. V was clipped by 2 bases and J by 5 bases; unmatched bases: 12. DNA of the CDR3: TGCGCCAGCAGCCAATCGCCCGGCGGGGGACCCAACAATGAGCAGTTCTTC. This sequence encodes CASSQSPGGGPNNEQFF.

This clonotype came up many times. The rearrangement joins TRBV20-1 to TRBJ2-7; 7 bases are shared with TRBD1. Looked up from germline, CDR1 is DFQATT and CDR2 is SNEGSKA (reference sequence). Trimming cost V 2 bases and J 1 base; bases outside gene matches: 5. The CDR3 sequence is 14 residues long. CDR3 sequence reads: CSARLQGESYEQYF. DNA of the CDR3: TGCAGTGCTAGACTCCAGGGGGAATCCTACGAGCAGTACTTC.

The chain's CDR3 is CASRQAGAGGELFF. DNA of the CDR3: TGTGCCAGCAGACAGGCGGGGGCTGGCGGGGAGCTGTTTTTT. The chain recombines TRBV27 with TRBJ2-2; D perhaps matches TRBD2 (7 bases). Germline V gene data show CDR1 as MNHEY and CDR2 as SMNVEV (reference sequence). This CDR3 is built from 14 residues. The V gene lost 6 bases and the J gene lost 7 bases, with 15 bases spanning the gap.

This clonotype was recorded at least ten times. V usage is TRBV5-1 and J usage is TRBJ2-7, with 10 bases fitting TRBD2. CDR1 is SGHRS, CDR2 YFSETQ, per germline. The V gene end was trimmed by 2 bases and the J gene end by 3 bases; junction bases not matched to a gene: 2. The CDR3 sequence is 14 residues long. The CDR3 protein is CASSFSGGDYEQYF. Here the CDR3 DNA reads TGCGCCAGCAGCTTCAGCGGGGGGGACTACGAGCAGTACTTC.

DNA of the CDR3: TGTGCCAGCAGCTTAGATCCCTTTAACACCGGGGAGCTGTTTTTT. Translated, it gives CASSLDPFNTGELFF. The rearrangement uses TRBV7-2 and TRBJ2-2; no clear D gene. CDR1 is SGHTA and CDR2 is FQGNSA in the germline V gene. V was clipped by 1 base and J by 2 bases, with 8 bases between them. CDR3 length: 15 residues.

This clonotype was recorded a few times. In DNA, the CDR3 is TGTGCCAGCAGCCAGGGGATCAGTCAGCCCCAGCATTTT. Translation gives CASSQGISQPQHF. This sequence joins TRBV12-3 or TRBV12-4 and TRBJ1-5; perhaps TRBD1 as D (6 bases). V was clipped by 6 bases and J by 6 bases, with 12 bases between them. The CDR3 has 13 residues.

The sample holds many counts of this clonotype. The chain's CDR3 is CASSPSRGNEQFF. As DNA, the CDR3 is TGTGCCAGCTCACCATCCAGAGGTAATGAGCAGTTCTTC. The chain recombines TRBV18 with TRBJ2-1; D is undetermined. V lost 2 bases and J lost 7, with 9 bases in between. Germline CDR1 KGHSH, CDR2 LQKENI. This CDR3 has 13 amino acids.

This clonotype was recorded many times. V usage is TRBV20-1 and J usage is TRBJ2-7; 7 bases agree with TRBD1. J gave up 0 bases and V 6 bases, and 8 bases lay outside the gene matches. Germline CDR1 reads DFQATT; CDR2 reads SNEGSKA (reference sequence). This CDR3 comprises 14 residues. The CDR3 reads CSASDRVSSYEQYV. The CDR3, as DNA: TGCAGTGCCTCTGACAGGGTCAGCTCCTACGAGCAGTACGTC.

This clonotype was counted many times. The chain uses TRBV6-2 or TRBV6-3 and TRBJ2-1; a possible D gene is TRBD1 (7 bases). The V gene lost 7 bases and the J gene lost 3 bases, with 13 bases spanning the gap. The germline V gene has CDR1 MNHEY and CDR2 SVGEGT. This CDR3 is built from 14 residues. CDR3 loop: CASTEGAYYNEQFF. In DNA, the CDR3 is TGTGCCAGCACGGAGGGGGCCTACTACAATGAGCAGTTCTTC.

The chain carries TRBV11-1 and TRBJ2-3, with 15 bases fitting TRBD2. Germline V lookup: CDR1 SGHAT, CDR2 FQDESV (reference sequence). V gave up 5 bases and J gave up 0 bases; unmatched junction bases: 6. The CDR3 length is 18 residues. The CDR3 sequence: CASSRGLAGGLSTDTQYF. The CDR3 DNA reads TGTGCCAGCAGCCGGGGACTAGCGGGGGGCCTAAGCACAGATACGCAGTATTTT.

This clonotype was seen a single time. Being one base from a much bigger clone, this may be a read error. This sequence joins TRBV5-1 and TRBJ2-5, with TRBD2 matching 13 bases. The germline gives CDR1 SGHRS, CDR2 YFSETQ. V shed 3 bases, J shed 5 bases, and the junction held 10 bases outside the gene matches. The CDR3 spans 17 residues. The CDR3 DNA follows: TGCGCCAGCAGCTACGGGACTAGCGGGGCGACAGTGGAGACCCAGTACTTC. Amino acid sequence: CASSYGTSGATVETQYF.

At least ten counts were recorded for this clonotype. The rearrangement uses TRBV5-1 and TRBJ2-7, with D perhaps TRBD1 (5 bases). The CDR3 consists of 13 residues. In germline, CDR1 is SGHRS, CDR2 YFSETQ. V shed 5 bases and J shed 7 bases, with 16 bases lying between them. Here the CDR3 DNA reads TGCGCCAGCAGTCCCAGGGTGGACGGAGAGCAGTACTTC. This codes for CASSPRVDGEQYF.

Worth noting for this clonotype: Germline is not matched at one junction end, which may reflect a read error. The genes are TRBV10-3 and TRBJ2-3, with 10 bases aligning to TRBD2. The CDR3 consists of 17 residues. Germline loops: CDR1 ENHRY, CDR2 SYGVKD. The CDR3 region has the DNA TGTGTCATCAGTGAGAGTAGCGGGGGGCCCCTCACAGATACGCAGTATTTT. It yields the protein CVISESSGGPLTDTQYF.

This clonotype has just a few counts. CDR3 amino acids: CSASYRGDTTDTQYF. The DNA of the CDR3 is TGCAGTGCTAGCTACAGGGGGGACACGACAGATACGCAGTATTTT. This chain uses TRBV20-1 with TRBJ2-3, with 8 bases that match TRBD1. J lost 3 bases, V lost 3 bases, and 8 bases had no gene match. This CDR3 has 15 residues. In germline, CDR1 is DFQATT, CDR2 SNEGSKA (reference sequence).

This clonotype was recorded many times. The DNA for the CDR3 is TGCGCCAGCAGTGTGACAGAGACCCAGTACTTC. Translated, it gives CASSVTETQYF. This chain links TRBV10-2 with TRBJ2-5; D unresolved. The CDR3 runs to 11 residues. CDR1 is WSHSY, CDR2 SAAADI, per germline. The V and J ends lost 4 bases and 4 bases respectively, with 4 bases between them.

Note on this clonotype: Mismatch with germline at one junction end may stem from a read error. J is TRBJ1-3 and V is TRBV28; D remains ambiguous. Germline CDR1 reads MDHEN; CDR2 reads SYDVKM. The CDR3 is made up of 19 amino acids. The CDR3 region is CASSLLGLTPGENGNTIYF. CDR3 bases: TGTGCCAGCAGTTTATTGGGGTTGACACCGGGAGAAAATGGAAACACCATATATTTC.

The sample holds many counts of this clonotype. CDR3 DNA sequence: TGCAGTGCTGGGGGGGCACTCGGACGGGAGACCCAGTACTTC. Translation: CSAGGALGRETQYF. The gene calls are TRBV20-1 and TRBJ2-5, with a possible D match to TRBD2 (7 bases). Germline V gene lookup returns CDR1 DFQATT and CDR2 SNEGSKA (reference sequence). With 5 bases removed from V and 5 bases from J, the gap between germline ends came to 18 bases. The CDR3 covers 14 residues.

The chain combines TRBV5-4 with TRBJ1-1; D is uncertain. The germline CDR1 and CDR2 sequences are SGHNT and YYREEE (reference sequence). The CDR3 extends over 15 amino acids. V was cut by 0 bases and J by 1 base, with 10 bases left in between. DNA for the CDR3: TGTGCCAGCAGCTTGGCCGAGGAGGGGAACACTGAAGCTTTCTTT. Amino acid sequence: CASSLAEEGNTEAFF.

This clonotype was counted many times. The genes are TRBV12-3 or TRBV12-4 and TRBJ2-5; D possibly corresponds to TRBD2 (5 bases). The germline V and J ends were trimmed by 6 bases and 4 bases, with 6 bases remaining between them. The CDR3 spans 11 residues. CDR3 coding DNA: TGTGCCAGCAGAGAGGGAGAGACCCAGTACTTC. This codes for CASREGETQYF.

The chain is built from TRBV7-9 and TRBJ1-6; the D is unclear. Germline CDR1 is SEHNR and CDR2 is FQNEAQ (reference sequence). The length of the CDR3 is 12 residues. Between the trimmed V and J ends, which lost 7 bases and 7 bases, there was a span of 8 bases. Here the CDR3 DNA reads TGTGCCAGCACCCTGGGAAATTCACCCCTCCACTTT. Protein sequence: CASTLGNSPLHF.

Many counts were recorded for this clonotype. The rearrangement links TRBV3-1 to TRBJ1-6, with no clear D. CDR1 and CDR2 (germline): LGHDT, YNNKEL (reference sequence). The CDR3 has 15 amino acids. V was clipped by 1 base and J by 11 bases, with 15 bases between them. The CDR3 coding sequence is TGTGCCAGCAGCCAAGGTGGGGTGGCGTTACCACCCCTCCACTTT. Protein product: CASSQGGVALPPLHF.

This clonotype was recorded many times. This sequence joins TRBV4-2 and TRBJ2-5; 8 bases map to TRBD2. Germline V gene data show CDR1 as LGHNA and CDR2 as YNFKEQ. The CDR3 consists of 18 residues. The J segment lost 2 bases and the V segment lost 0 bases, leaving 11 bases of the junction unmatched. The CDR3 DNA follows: TGTGCCAGCAGCCAAGATAATGCTTATCGCGGGGGGCAAGAGACCCAGTACTTC. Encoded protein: CASSQDNAYRGGQETQYF.

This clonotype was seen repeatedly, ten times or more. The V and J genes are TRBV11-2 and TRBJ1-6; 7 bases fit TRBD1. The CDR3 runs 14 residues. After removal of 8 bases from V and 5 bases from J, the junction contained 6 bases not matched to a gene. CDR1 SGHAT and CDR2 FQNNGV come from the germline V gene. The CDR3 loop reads CASAGTDNNSPLHF. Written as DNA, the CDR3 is TGTGCCAGCGCCGGGACAGATAATAATTCACCCCTCCACTTT.

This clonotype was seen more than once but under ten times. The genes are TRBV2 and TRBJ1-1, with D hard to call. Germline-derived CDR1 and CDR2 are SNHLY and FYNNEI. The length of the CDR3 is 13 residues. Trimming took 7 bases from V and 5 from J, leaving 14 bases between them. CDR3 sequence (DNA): TGTGCCAGCAAGGCGGAGCCTATGACTGAAGCTTTCTTT. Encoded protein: CASKAEPMTEAFF.